Listed below are T cell receptor beta chains from one sample, sequenced in a study of shared clonotypes between healthy human individuals. Clones were sequenced by immunoSEQ multiplex PCR, and TCRdb holds only the in-frame ones, with some missing. Here the sample spans under 650,000 clones, almost 97% being singletons. Sequencing input: naive CD4+ T cells sorted from blood. The origin of the receptors is a woman aged 25 to 39 in good health. Both conserved end residues are part of each CDR3. The order of the fields is CDR3 length, J gene, V gene, D gene, clone size, CDR3 protein, CDR3 DNA. The D gene is left open where the match is weak. Some rows mark clone size as missing; the rest say once, few, many or name a class of expanded clone.

len: 14
j_gene: TRBJ1-1
v_gene: TRBV27
d_gene: TRBD1
abundance: .
CDR3aa: CASSWTGRNTEAFF
CDR3nt: TGTGCCAGCAGCTGGACAGGGCGGAACACTGAAGCTTTCTTT

len: 14
j_gene: TRBJ2-2
v_gene: TRBV7-3
d_gene: .
abundance: once
CDR3aa: CASSTGLMPGELFF
CDR3nt: TGTGCCAGCAGCACCGGACTCATGCCCGGGGAGCTGTTTTTT

len: 14
j_gene: TRBJ1-2
v_gene: TRBV28
d_gene: .
abundance: .
CDR3aa: CASSLSGRLYGYTF
CDR3nt: TGTGCCAGCAGTTTATCTGGACGGCTTTATGGCTACACCTTC

len: 16
j_gene: TRBJ2-1
v_gene: TRBV12-5
d_gene: TRBD2
abundance: once
CDR3aa: CASGLLLAGAINEQFF
CDR3nt: TGTGCTAGTGGTTTGCTCCTAGCGGGAGCGATCAATGAGCAGTTCTTC

len: 14
j_gene: TRBJ1-1
v_gene: TRBV5-1
d_gene: .
abundance: .
CDR3aa: CASSFGGGNTEAFF
CDR3nt: TGCGCCAGCAGCTTCGGTGGAGGGAACACTGAAGCTTTCTTT

len: 13
j_gene: TRBJ2-6
v_gene: TRBV6-1
d_gene: .
abundance: .
CDR3aa: CASSVGGANVLTF
CDR3nt: TGTGCCAGCAGTGTCGGTGGGGCCAACGTCCTGACTTTC

len: 12
j_gene: TRBJ1-2
v_gene: TRBV28
d_gene: .
abundance: .
CDR3aa: CASTKDRHGYTF
CDR3nt: TGTGCCAGCACCAAGGACAGACATGGCTACACCTTC

len: 13
j_gene: TRBJ1-5
v_gene: TRBV28
d_gene: .
abundance: .
CDR3aa: CASSFNGHQPQHF
CDR3nt: TGTGCCAGCAGTTTCAACGGTCATCAGCCCCAGCATTTT

len: 12
j_gene: TRBJ1-5
v_gene: TRBV28
d_gene: .
abundance: .
CDR3aa: CASSFVNQPQHF
CDR3nt: TGTGCCAGCAGTTTTGTCAATCAGCCCCAGCATTTT

len: 15
j_gene: TRBJ1-1
v_gene: TRBV18
d_gene: TRBD1
abundance: .
CDR3aa: CASSPPKGATTEAFF
CDR3nt: TGTGCCAGCTCACCACCGAAGGGGGCGACCACTGAAGCTTTCTTT

len: 12
j_gene: TRBJ1-1
v_gene: TRBV19
d_gene: .
abundance: .
CDR3aa: CASSLRGTEAFF
CDR3nt: TGTGCCAGTAGTCTACGGGGCACTGAAGCTTTCTTT

len: 15
j_gene: TRBJ2-1
v_gene: TRBV28
d_gene: TRBD2
abundance: .
CDR3aa: CASSLPSGRGNEQFF
CDR3nt: TGTGCCAGCAGTTTACCTAGCGGTAGAGGAAATGAGCAGTTCTTC

len: 13
j_gene: TRBJ1-2
v_gene: TRBV2
d_gene: .
abundance: .
CDR3aa: CAGLDASNYGYTF
CDR3nt: TGTGCCGGCTTAGACGCCAGTAACTATGGCTACACCTTC

len: 16
j_gene: TRBJ2-2
v_gene: TRBV7-8
d_gene: .
abundance: .
CDR3aa: CASSFARVLGTGELFF
CDR3nt: TGTGCCAGCAGCTTTGCCCGGGTCCTTGGCACCGGGGAGCTGTTTTTT

len: 15
j_gene: TRBJ2-4
v_gene: TRBV15
d_gene: .
abundance: .
CDR3aa: CATSSLTGSKNIQYF
CDR3nt: TGTGCCACCAGCAGCCTCACTGGGTCCAAAAACATTCAGTACTTC

len: 17
j_gene: TRBJ2-5
v_gene: TRBV5-6
d_gene: TRBD2
abundance: .
CDR3aa: CASSLGLIAGGQETQYF
CDR3nt: TGTGCCAGCAGCTTGGGATTGATAGCGGGAGGCCAAGAGACCCAGTACTTC

len: 17
j_gene: TRBJ2-7
v_gene: TRBV5-1
d_gene: .
abundance: once
CDR3aa: CASSLPSIGVFAYEQYF
CDR3nt: TGCGCCAGCAGCCTCCCCAGCATTGGGGTCTTCGCCTACGAGCAGTACTTC

len: 17
j_gene: TRBJ2-7
v_gene: TRBV4-1
d_gene: .
abundance: .
CDR3aa: CASSQEPARFGSYEQYF
CDR3nt: TGCGCCAGCAGCCAAGAACCGGCTAGGTTCGGCTCCTACGAGCAGTACTTC

len: 15
j_gene: TRBJ1-1
v_gene: TRBV11-2
d_gene: TRBD1
abundance: .
CDR3aa: CASSFQGAANTEAFF
CDR3nt: TGTGCCAGCAGCTTTCAGGGGGCGGCGAACACTGAAGCTTTCTTT

len: 17
j_gene: TRBJ2-1
v_gene: TRBV7-3
d_gene: .
abundance: .
CDR3aa: CASSPLTWRAGYNEQFF
CDR3nt: TGTGCCAGCAGCCCCTTAACCTGGAGGGCCGGATACAATGAGCAGTTCTTC

len: 16
j_gene: TRBJ2-1
v_gene: TRBV28
d_gene: TRBD2
abundance: .
CDR3aa: CASSFSPGLGPNEQFF
CDR3nt: TGTGCCAGCAGTTTTTCCCCGGGACTAGGGCCCAATGAGCAGTTCTTC

len: 16
j_gene: TRBJ1-5
v_gene: TRBV7-8
d_gene: .
abundance: .
CDR3aa: CASSYGGGESNQPQHF
CDR3nt: TGTGCCAGCAGCTACGGAGGTGGGGAAAGCAATCAGCCCCAGCATTTT

len: 13
j_gene: TRBJ2-3
v_gene: TRBV6-1
d_gene: .
abundance: .
CDR3aa: CASRDQSTDTQYF
CDR3nt: TGTGCCAGCCGGGACCAGAGCACAGATACGCAGTATTTT

len: 12
j_gene: TRBJ2-3
v_gene: TRBV10-3
d_gene: .
abundance: .
CDR3aa: CAISESSDTQYF
CDR3nt: TGTGCCATCAGTGAGTCCTCAGATACGCAGTATTTT

len: 15
j_gene: TRBJ2-2
v_gene: TRBV18
d_gene: .
abundance: .
CDR3aa: CASSPWDPNTGELFF
CDR3nt: TGTGCCAGCTCACCATGGGACCCGAACACCGGGGAGCTGTTTTTT

len: 14
j_gene: TRBJ2-5
v_gene: TRBV28
d_gene: .
abundance: .
CDR3aa: CASSLSGVRETQYF
CDR3nt: TGTGCCAGCAGTTTATCAGGGGTACGAGAGACCCAGTACTTC

len: 15
j_gene: TRBJ2-3
v_gene: TRBV7-2
d_gene: .
abundance: .
CDR3aa: CASSLKVAVTDTQYF
CDR3nt: TGTGCCAGCAGCTTAAAGGTTGCGGTCACAGATACGCAGTATTTT

len: 14
j_gene: TRBJ1-1
v_gene: TRBV5-1
d_gene: .
abundance: .
CDR3aa: CASSLTSLNTEAFF
CDR3nt: TGCGCCAGCAGCTTGACGAGTTTGAACACTGAAGCTTTCTTT

len: 12
j_gene: TRBJ2-1
v_gene: TRBV5-1
d_gene: TRBD2
abundance: .
CDR3aa: CASSRGGPLWFF
CDR3nt: TGCGCCAGCAGCCGCGGGGGGCCGTTGTGGTTCTTC

len: 16
j_gene: TRBJ2-1
v_gene: TRBV19
d_gene: .
abundance: .
CDR3aa: CASSIVGRSSYNEQFF
CDR3nt: TGTGCCAGTAGTATAGTAGGACGGAGCTCCTACAATGAGCAGTTCTTC

len: 14
j_gene: TRBJ2-7
v_gene: TRBV5-4
d_gene: .
abundance: .
CDR3aa: CASSLGQETTRGYF
CDR3nt: TGTGCCAGCAGCTTGGGACAGGAGACTACGCGGGGGTACTTC

len: 17
j_gene: TRBJ2-7
v_gene: TRBV2
d_gene: TRBD2
abundance: .
CDR3aa: CASSEMGLASSSYEQYF
CDR3nt: TGTGCCAGCAGTGAAATGGGACTAGCCAGTTCCTCCTACGAGCAGTACTTC

len: 13
j_gene: TRBJ2-2
v_gene: TRBV25-1
d_gene: TRBD2
abundance: .
CDR3aa: CASSGYREEELFF
CDR3nt: TGTGCCAGCAGTGGCTACCGGGAGGAGGAGCTGTTTTTT

len: 12
j_gene: TRBJ1-2
v_gene: TRBV28
d_gene: .
abundance: .
CDR3aa: CASSPSSYGYTF
CDR3nt: TGTGCCAGCAGTCCCTCCTCCTATGGCTACACCTTC

len: 14
j_gene: TRBJ1-5
v_gene: TRBV28
d_gene: .
abundance: .
CDR3aa: CASSLPAGRQPQHF
CDR3nt: TGTGCCAGCAGTTTACCCGCCGGCAGACAGCCCCAGCATTTT

len: 11
j_gene: TRBJ1-2
v_gene: TRBV5-1
d_gene: .
abundance: .
CDR3aa: CASSSRVGYTF
CDR3nt: TGCGCCAGCAGCTCCAGGGTTGGCTACACCTTC

len: 14
j_gene: TRBJ2-7
v_gene: TRBV2
d_gene: .
abundance: few
CDR3aa: CASSGEPVGYEQYF
CDR3nt: TGTGCCAGCAGTGGGGAGCCTGTAGGTTACGAGCAGTACTTC

len: 14
j_gene: TRBJ2-2
v_gene: TRBV7-9
d_gene: .
abundance: .
CDR3aa: CASSLTASTGELFF
CDR3nt: TGTGCCAGCAGCTTAACGGCGTCCACCGGGGAGCTGTTTTTT

len: 17
j_gene: TRBJ2-6
v_gene: TRBV5-4
d_gene: .
abundance: .
CDR3aa: CASSLPFPASGANVLTF
CDR3nt: TGTGCCAGCAGCTTGCCGTTTCCGGCTTCTGGGGCCAACGTCCTGACTTTC

len: 16
j_gene: TRBJ2-7
v_gene: TRBV4-1
d_gene: TRBD2
abundance: .
CDR3aa: CASSQAPGLAAYEQYF
CDR3nt: TGCGCCAGCAGCCAAGCACCGGGACTAGCGGCCTACGAGCAGTACTTC

len: 13
j_gene: TRBJ2-1
v_gene: TRBV28
d_gene: .
abundance: .
CDR3aa: CASAVFDNNEQFF
CDR3nt: TGTGCCAGTGCGGTGTTTGATAACAATGAGCAGTTCTTC

len: 13
j_gene: TRBJ2-7
v_gene: TRBV5-1
d_gene: TRBD2
abundance: .
CDR3aa: CASSFGGRAEQYF
CDR3nt: TGCGCCAGCAGCTTCGGGGGGAGGGCCGAGCAGTACTTC

len: 16
j_gene: TRBJ1-2
v_gene: TRBV28
d_gene: .
abundance: .
CDR3aa: CASSHWDNKYSLGYTF
CDR3nt: TGTGCCAGCAGCCACTGGGACAATAAATATAGTCTAGGCTACACCTTC

len: 16
j_gene: TRBJ2-6
v_gene: TRBV18
d_gene: .
abundance: .
CDR3aa: CASSPLPSSGANVLTF
CDR3nt: TGTGCCAGCTCACCACTTCCGAGCTCTGGGGCCAACGTCCTGACTTTC

len: 17
j_gene: TRBJ2-4
v_gene: TRBV14
d_gene: TRBD1
abundance: .
CDR3aa: CASSQGTGRGAKNIQYF
CDR3nt: TGTGCCAGCAGCCAGGGGACAGGTAGAGGAGCCAAAAACATTCAGTACTTC

len: 14
j_gene: TRBJ1-1
v_gene: TRBV18
d_gene: .
abundance: .
CDR3aa: CASSRGPGDTEAFF
CDR3nt: TGTGCCAGCTCACGAGGGCCTGGGGACACTGAAGCTTTCTTT

len: 17
j_gene: TRBJ1-4
v_gene: TRBV28
d_gene: TRBD1
abundance: .
CDR3aa: CASSSPLWDRVDEKLFF
CDR3nt: TGTGCCAGCAGTTCACCCCTTTGGGACAGGGTGGATGAAAAACTGTTTTTT

len: 13
j_gene: TRBJ2-7
v_gene: TRBV27
d_gene: TRBD1
abundance: .
CDR3aa: CASSGQVLGEQYF
CDR3nt: TGTGCCAGCAGTGGACAGGTCCTCGGGGAGCAGTACTTC

len: 18
j_gene: TRBJ2-2
v_gene: TRBV7-3
d_gene: TRBD2
abundance: .
CDR3aa: CASSPGLAGAIGTGELFF
CDR3nt: TGTGCCAGCAGCCCCGGACTAGCGGGAGCAATTGGCACCGGGGAGCTGTTTTTT

len: 16
j_gene: TRBJ1-5
v_gene: TRBV28
d_gene: TRBD1
abundance: .
CDR3aa: CASSSPGQGNNQPQHF
CDR3nt: TGTGCCAGCAGTTCCCCGGGACAGGGGAACAATCAGCCCCAGCATTTT

len: 14
j_gene: TRBJ2-6
v_gene: TRBV27
d_gene: .
abundance: .
CDR3aa: CASSPYSGANVLTF
CDR3nt: TGTGCCAGCAGTCCCTACTCTGGGGCCAACGTCCTGACTTTC

len: 19
j_gene: TRBJ2-6
v_gene: TRBV2
d_gene: TRBD1
abundance: once
CDR3aa: CASRSVVGQGVSGANVLTF
CDR3nt: TGTGCCAGCAGGTCCGTGGTGGGACAGGGTGTATCTGGGGCCAACGTCCTGACTTTC

len: 17
j_gene: TRBJ2-7
v_gene: TRBV27
d_gene: .
abundance: .
CDR3aa: CASSFAPQDDLPYEQYF
CDR3nt: TGTGCCAGCAGCTTTGCTCCTCAGGATGACTTACCCTACGAGCAGTACTTC

len: 16
j_gene: TRBJ2-7
v_gene: TRBV18
d_gene: TRBD2
abundance: once
CDR3aa: CASSLPGTSGSYEQYF
CDR3nt: TGTGCCAGCTCATTACCCGGGACTAGCGGCTCCTACGAGCAGTACTTC

len: 16
j_gene: TRBJ2-1
v_gene: TRBV9
d_gene: TRBD2
abundance: .
CDR3aa: CASSVVSGAGYNEQFF
CDR3nt: TGTGCCAGCAGCGTAGTTAGCGGGGCGGGATACAATGAGCAGTTCTTC

len: 16
j_gene: TRBJ2-1
v_gene: TRBV7-3
d_gene: TRBD2
abundance: .
CDR3aa: CASSTYREGTSGSIIF
CDR3nt: TGTGCCAGCAGCACATACCGGGAAGGGACTAGCGGGAGTATAATCTTC